A single sample is the source of the 26 T cell receptor beta chains below, sequenced in a study of cytomegalovirus exposure and HLA in healthy donors. It was with 60 Vbeta and 13 Jbeta primers that the PCR ran. Here immunoSEQ multiplex PCR was the method, and the copy in TCRdb shows in-frame clones only, minus some. Of some 180,000 clones in the sample, around 75% were seen once. The sample was PBMCs. These receptors were taken from a male donor in good health and CMV-seronegative.

The chain has TRBV30 and TRBJ2-7; 7 bases match TRBD2. V was clipped by 6 bases and J by 4 bases; unmatched bases: 3. This CDR3 has 11 amino acids. Germline assignment: CDR1 GTSNPN and CDR2 SVGIG (reference sequence). The CDR3 is CACFGGYEQYF. CDR3 nucleotide sequence: TGTGCCTGTTTCGGGGGGTACGAGCAGTACTTC.

This chain links TRBV28 with TRBJ1-5; no clear D gene. This CDR3 spans 15 amino acids. With 5 bases removed from V and 6 bases from J, the gap between germline ends came to 17 bases. CDR1 is MDHEN and CDR2 is SYDVKM in the germline V gene. In nucleotides, the CDR3 is TGTGCCAGCAGTATCGTCACTATGCGGAGTCAGCCCCAGCATTTT. Translating it yields CASSIVTMRSQPQHF.

The chain employs TRBV9 and TRBJ2-1; D not resolved. With 2 bases removed from V and 12 bases from J, the gap between germline ends came to 15 bases. The CDR3 has 13 residues. Germline V gives CDR1 SGDLS, CDR2 YYNGEE. The DNA of the CDR3 is TGTGCCAGCAGCGTCCGTACGCCCAATAGGCAGTTCTTC. Amino acids: CASSVRTPNRQFF.

The chain uses TRBV28 and TRBJ2-3; a weak D match, TRBD2 (6 bases). Trimming left V 7 bases short and J 1 base short, with 15 bases between. Germline-derived CDR1 and CDR2 are MDHEN and SYDVKM. The CDR3 contains 15 residues. The CDR3 spells CASNIGGSRTDTQYF. CDR3 nucleotide sequence: TGTGCCAGCAACATTGGGGGGAGTCGCACAGATACGCAGTATTTT.

V gene TRBV4-1 combines with J gene TRBJ1-2; TRBD1 agrees at 10 bases. Germline V gives CDR1 MGHRA, CDR2 YSYEKL. J was trimmed by 4 bases and V by 3 bases; bases with no gene match: 5. The CDR3 runs 15 residues. The CDR3 sequence is CASSQGTGAVYGYTF. In DNA, the CDR3 is TGCGCCAGCAGCCAGGGGACAGGGGCTGTCTATGGCTACACCTTC.

V and J are TRBV7-2 and TRBJ2-3; 7 bases agree with TRBD2. Germline loops: CDR1 SGHTA, CDR2 FQGNSA. V dropped 1 base and J dropped 3; count of bases not matched to a gene: 4. CDR3 length: 15 amino acids. CDR3 DNA: TGTGCCAGCAGCTTAGAAAGGGAGGGGACAGATACGCAGTATTTT. Its protein is CASSLEREGTDTQYF.

The rearrangement joins TRBV25-1 to TRBJ1-1; tentative D call: TRBD1 (6 bases). In germline, CDR1 is MGHDK, CDR2 SYGVNS. The CDR3 totals 13 residues. V dropped 7 bases and J dropped 5 bases, with 14 bases sitting between them. CDR3 nucleotides: TGTGCCAGCATAAACTACCAGGGGACTGAAGCTTTCTTT. Encoded protein: CASINYQGTEAFF.

J is TRBJ1-5 and V is TRBV19; a possible D gene is TRBD1 (6 bases). Germline lookup yields CDR1 LNHDA and CDR2 SQIVND (reference sequence). The V gene lost 3 bases and the J gene lost 0 bases, with 12 bases spanning the gap. The length of the CDR3 is 16 residues. The CDR3 region has the DNA TGTGCCAGTAGTATTTACAGGGAAGATAGCAATCAGCCCCAGCATTTT. As protein: CASSIYREDSNQPQHF.

Worth noting for this clone: Other DNA sequences in this sample translate to the same CDR3. The V gene is TRBV28, the J gene TRBJ1-3; the D gene is possibly TRBD1 (5 bases). Looked up from germline, CDR1 is MDHEN and CDR2 is SYDVKM. V lost 1 base, J lost 1 base, and 5 bases lay in between. The CDR3 sequence is 14 residues long. DNA for the CDR3: TGTGCCAGCAGTTTATCAGGGTCTGGAAACACCATATATTTT. It specifies CASSLSGSGNTIYF.

The gene calls are TRBV18 and TRBJ2-2, with unresolved D. This CDR3 is built from 15 residues. Germline lookup yields CDR1 KGHSH and CDR2 LQKENI. Trimming pared 0 bases from V and 2 bases from J, leaving 7 bases between. The CDR3 loop is CASSPPPFNTGELFF. CDR3 nucleotides: TGTGCCAGCTCACCACCCCCCTTTAACACCGGGGAGCTGTTTTTT.

The gene calls are TRBV7-8 and TRBJ2-7; D is uncertain. Germline V CDR1 and CDR2: SGHVS, FQNEAQ. V was trimmed by 0 bases and J by 4 bases, leaving 10 bases between them. The CDR3 covers 14 residues. This chain's CDR3 is CASSLAPQNYEQYF. In nucleotides, the CDR3 is TGTGCCAGCAGCTTAGCGCCACAGAATTACGAGCAGTACTTC.

The chain couples TRBV28 to TRBJ1-1; the D is unclear. This CDR3 has 14 amino acids. Germline CDR1 reads MDHEN; CDR2 reads SYDVKM. Trimming took 4 bases from V and 5 from J, leaving 14 bases between them. CDR3 in amino acids: CASSSHSGRTEAFF. CDR3 coding DNA: TGTGCCAGCAGTTCCCATTCGGGTCGTACTGAAGCTTTCTTT.

The chain uses TRBV6-6 and TRBJ1-3; D gene uncertain. The V gene's germline CDR1 is MNHNY and CDR2 SVGAGI (reference sequence). V dropped 5 bases and J dropped 3 bases, with 11 bases sitting between them. The CDR3 contains 14 residues. CDR3: CASSPRQVGNTIYF. The CDR3 DNA is TGTGCCAGCAGTCCCCGGCAGGTTGGAAACACCATATATTTT.

J is TRBJ1-1 and V is TRBV6-6; D is perhaps TRBD1 (5 bases). The V and J ends lost 6 bases and 1 base respectively, with 18 bases between them. The V gene's germline CDR1 is MNHNY and CDR2 SVGAGI (reference sequence). The CDR3 sequence is 16 residues long. CDR3 nucleotides: TGTGCCAGCAGCCTTCAGCCAGGGATGAAGAACACTGAAGCTTTCTTT. Amino acids: CASSLQPGMKNTEAFF.

This clone has a handful of counts. The chain employs TRBV4-1 and TRBJ2-7; TRBD2 might be the D (5 bases). Germline V gives CDR1 MGHRA, CDR2 YSYEKL. This CDR3 contains 15 residues. The V end lost 4 bases, the J end lost 2 bases, and 15 bases lay between the germline ends. CDR3 nucleotides: TGCGCCAGCAGCCCGGGGAGCGGATCGGCCTACGAGCAGTACTTC. Residues: CASSPGSGSAYEQYF.

The chain joins TRBV28 to TRBJ1-2; D perhaps matches TRBD1 (5 bases). V gave up 3 bases and J gave up 1 base, with 12 bases separating them. Germline loops: CDR1 MDHEN, CDR2 SYDVKM. This CDR3 is built from 15 residues. The CDR3 loop is CASSFSGQINYGYTF. The CDR3 DNA follows: TGTGCCAGCAGTTTCTCCGGACAAATTAACTATGGCTACACCTTC.

Concerning this clone itself: Germline is not matched at one junction end, which may reflect a read error. This rearrangement joins TRBV19 to TRBJ2-1; TRBD2 agrees at 8 bases. Germline V gene lookup returns CDR1 LNHDA and CDR2 SQIVND (reference sequence). The CDR3 runs to 14 residues. The CDR3 DNA reads TGTGCCAGTACTATAGTAGCGGGACCGGCCGAGCAGTTCTTC. The encoded protein is CASTIVAGPAEQFF.

This clone was observed once. The chain recombines TRBV2 with TRBJ2-2; unclear D gene. Germline V lookup: CDR1 SNHLY, CDR2 FYNNEI. The CDR3 covers 12 residues. V was trimmed by 5 bases and J by 5 bases, leaving 6 bases between them. CDR3 sequence (DNA): TGTGCCAGCAGTCTAGGAACCGGGGAGCTGTTTTTT. Its protein is CASSLGTGELFF.

The DNA of the CDR3 is TGTGCCAGCAGCTTAACTAGCGGGGGTCATTCCTACAATGAGCAGTTCTTC. Its translation: CASSLTSGGHSYNEQFF. The chain has TRBV7-2 and TRBJ2-1; TRBD2 aligns across 11 bases. Germline V gives CDR1 SGHTA, CDR2 FQGNSA. V lost 2 bases to trimming and J lost 1 base; unmatched junction nucleotides: 4. The CDR3 sequence is 17 residues long.

The chain couples TRBV10-2 to TRBJ2-3; possible D gene TRBD2, 5 bases. Germline-derived CDR1 and CDR2 are WSHSY and SAAADI. Trimming cost V 2 bases and J 8 bases, with 11 bases left between them. This CDR3 contains 13 residues. The CDR3 loop is CASSELARGTQYF. The CDR3 DNA follows: TGCGCCAGCAGTGAGCTAGCTCGGGGTACGCAGTATTTT.

This clone was observed a handful of times. Other nucleotide sequences in the sample specify the same CDR3. V is TRBV6-1 and J is TRBJ2-7; D is ambiguous. CDR3 size: 12 residues. Deletions cut 4 bases from V and 0 bases from J, with 4 bases between. The germline gives CDR1 MNHNS, CDR2 SASEGT. The CDR3 reads CASSASSYEQYF. DNA for the CDR3: TGTGCCAGCAGTGCTAGCTCCTACGAGCAGTACTTC.

The chain employs TRBV7-3 and TRBJ2-1, with a possible D match to TRBD2 (6 bases). Germline loops: CDR1 SGHTA, CDR2 FQGTGA. The CDR3 runs to 14 residues. The ends were cut back, 5 bases at V and 7 bases at J, with 15 bases in the middle. The CDR3 DNA follows: TGTGCCAGCAGCCCCGGGGGAGCCCCTAATGAGCAGTTCTTC. Translation gives CASSPGGAPNEQFF.

This chain uses TRBV27 with TRBJ1-1, with D maybe TRBD1 (6 bases). CDR1 MNHEY and CDR2 SMNVEV come from the germline V gene (reference sequence). V was pared by 3 bases and J by 7 bases, with 12 bases between. The CDR3 sequence is 13 residues long. CDR3 region: CASSFTDRIEAFF. In DNA form, the CDR3 reads TGTGCCAGCAGTTTCACAGACAGGATTGAAGCTTTCTTT.

The V call is TRBV11-2, the J call TRBJ2-1, with TRBD2 matching over 7 bases. Germline values: CDR1 SGHAT, CDR2 FQNNGV. This CDR3 comprises 16 residues. V shed 1 base, J shed 9 bases, and the junction held 12 bases outside the gene matches. The CDR3 region is CASSLGGTTSRGEQFF. In nucleotides, the CDR3 is TGTGCCAGCAGCTTAGGTGGGACTACCTCTAGAGGTGAGCAGTTCTTC.

The V and J genes are TRBV30 and TRBJ1-3, with D maybe TRBD1 (5 bases). Trimming stripped 0 bases from V and 4 bases from J, with 16 bases between. Germline V gene data show CDR1 as GTSNPN and CDR2 as SVGIG (reference sequence). The CDR3 sequence is 16 residues long. CDR3 sequence reads: CAWSVTRTNFGNTIYF. The CDR3 DNA reads TGTGCCTGGAGTGTAACCAGGACAAATTTCGGAAACACCATATATTTT.

V and J are TRBV6-1 and TRBJ1-2; D may be TRBD1 (6 bases). This CDR3 region has 13 residues. V dropped 6 bases and J dropped 2 bases, with 10 bases sitting between them. Germline V lookup: CDR1 MNHNS, CDR2 SASEGT. In DNA, the CDR3 is TGTGCCAGCAGGGTCGACAGGAACTATGGCTACACCTTC. Its translation: CASRVDRNYGYTF.